This T cell receptor (beta chain) comes out of a study of cytomegalovirus exposure and HLA in healthy donors. Study observations and caveats: Within the approximately 120 validation repertoires, first-cohort TCR clusters tended to co-occur, according to a later analysis. Specific recognition of CMV antigens was confirmed in vitro for a few chains (all CMV-associated). The investigators catalogued 160 or so TCR beta chains as cytomegalovirus-associated.

Generated by immunoSEQ multiplex PCR, the TCRdb table keeps only in-frame clones and is missing some. The sample yields 150,000 to 170,000 clones, 65% to 90% seen once. Trimming left V 1 base short and J 7 bases short, with 13 bases between. CDR1 is SGHAT and CDR2 is FQNNGV in the germline V gene. The CDR3 extends over 14 amino acids. Concerning this clone itself: What it recognizes is unknown.

The sample taken for sequencing was PBMCs. This clonotype was sampled from a man younger than 35 in good health and CMV-seropositive. The genes are TRBV11-2 and TRBJ1-1; tentative D call: TRBD1 (5 bases). CDR3 protein: CASSLVVGRGEAFF. CDR3 sequence (DNA): TGTGCCAGCAGCTTAGTAGTGGGGAGGGGTGAAGCTTTCTTT.